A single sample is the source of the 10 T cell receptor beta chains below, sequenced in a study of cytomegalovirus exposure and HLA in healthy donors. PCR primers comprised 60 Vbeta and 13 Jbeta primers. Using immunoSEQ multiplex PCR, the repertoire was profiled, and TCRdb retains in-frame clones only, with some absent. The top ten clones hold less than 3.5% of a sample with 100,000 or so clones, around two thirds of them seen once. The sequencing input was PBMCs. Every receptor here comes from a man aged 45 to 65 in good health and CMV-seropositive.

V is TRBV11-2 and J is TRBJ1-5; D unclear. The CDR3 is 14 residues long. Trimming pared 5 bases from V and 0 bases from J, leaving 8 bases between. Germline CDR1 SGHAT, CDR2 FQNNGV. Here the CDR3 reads CASSPSNSNQPQHF. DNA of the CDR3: TGTGCCAGCAGCCCGAGCAATAGCAATCAGCCCCAGCATTTT.

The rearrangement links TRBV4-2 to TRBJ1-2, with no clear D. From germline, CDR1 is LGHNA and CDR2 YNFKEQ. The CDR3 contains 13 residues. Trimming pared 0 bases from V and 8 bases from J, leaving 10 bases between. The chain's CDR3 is CASSQDSRAGYTF. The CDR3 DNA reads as TGTGCCAGCAGCCAAGACAGTCGAGCGGGCTACACCTTC.

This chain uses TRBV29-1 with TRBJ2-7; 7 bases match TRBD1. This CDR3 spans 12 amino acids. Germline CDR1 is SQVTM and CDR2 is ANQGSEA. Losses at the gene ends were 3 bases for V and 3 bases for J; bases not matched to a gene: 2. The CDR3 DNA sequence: TGCAGCGTTGACACAGGGGACTACGAGCAGTACTTC. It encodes CSVDTGDYEQYF.

As DNA, the CDR3 is TGTGCCAGCAGCCCCGCAGGGGCGCACGGCTACACCTTC. Protein sequence: CASSPAGAHGYTF. The chain combines TRBV7-6 with TRBJ1-2; a possible D gene is TRBD1 (6 bases). Per germline, CDR1 SGHVS and CDR2 FNYEAQ. This CDR3 comprises 13 residues. Trimming took 5 bases from V and 8 from J, leaving 15 bases between them.

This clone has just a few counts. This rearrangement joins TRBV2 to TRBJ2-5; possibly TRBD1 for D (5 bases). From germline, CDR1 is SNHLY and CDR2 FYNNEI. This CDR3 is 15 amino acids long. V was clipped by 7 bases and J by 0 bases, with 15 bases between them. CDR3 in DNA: TGTGCCAGCACCTCACAGGCAGATTACCAAGAGACCCAGTACTTC. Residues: CASTSQADYQETQYF.

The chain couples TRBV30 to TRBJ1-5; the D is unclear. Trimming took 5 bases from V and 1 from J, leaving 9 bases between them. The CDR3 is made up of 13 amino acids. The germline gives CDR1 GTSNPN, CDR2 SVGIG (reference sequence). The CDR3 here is CAWAGKSNQPQHF. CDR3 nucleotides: TGTGCCTGGGCCGGGAAGAGCAATCAGCCCCAGCATTTT. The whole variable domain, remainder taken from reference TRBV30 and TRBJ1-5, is SQTIHQWPATLVQPVGSPLSLECTVEGTSNPNLYWYRQAAGRGLQLLFYSVGIGQISSEVPQNLSASRPQDRQFILSSKKLLLSDSGFYLCAWAGKSNQPQHFGDGTRLSIL.

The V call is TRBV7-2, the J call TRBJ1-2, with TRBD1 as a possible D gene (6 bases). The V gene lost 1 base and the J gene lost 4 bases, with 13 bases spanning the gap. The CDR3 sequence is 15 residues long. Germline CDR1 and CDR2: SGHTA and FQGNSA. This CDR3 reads CASSLGGQFSYGYTF. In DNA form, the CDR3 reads TGTGCCAGCAGCTTAGGCGGACAGTTCTCCTATGGCTACACCTTC.

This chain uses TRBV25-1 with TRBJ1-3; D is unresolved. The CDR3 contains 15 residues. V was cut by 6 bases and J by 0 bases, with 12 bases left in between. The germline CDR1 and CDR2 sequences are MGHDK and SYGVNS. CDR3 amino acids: CASREEVSSGNTIYF. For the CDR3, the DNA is TGTGCCAGCAGAGAGGAAGTGTCCTCTGGAAACACCATATATTTT. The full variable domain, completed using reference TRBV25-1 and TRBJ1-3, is EADIYQTPRYLVIGTGKKITLECSQTMGHDKMYWYQQDPGMELHLIHYSYGVNSTEKGDLSSESTVSRIRTEHFPLTLESARPSHTSQYLCASREEVSSGNTIYFGEGSWLTVV.

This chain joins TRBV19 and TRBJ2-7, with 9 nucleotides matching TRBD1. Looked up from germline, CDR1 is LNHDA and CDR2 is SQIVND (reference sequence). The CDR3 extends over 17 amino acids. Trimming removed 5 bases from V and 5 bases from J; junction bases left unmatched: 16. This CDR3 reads CASSPRGTGTGSDEQYF. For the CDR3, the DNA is TGTGCCAGTAGTCCCCGGGGGACCGGGACAGGGAGCGACGAGCAGTACTTC.

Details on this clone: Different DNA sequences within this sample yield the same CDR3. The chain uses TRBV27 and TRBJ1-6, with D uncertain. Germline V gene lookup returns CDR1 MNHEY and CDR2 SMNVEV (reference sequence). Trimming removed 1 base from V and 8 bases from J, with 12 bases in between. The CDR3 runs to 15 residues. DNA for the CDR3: TGTGCCAGCAGTTTATTGGGCCACTTATATTCACCCCTCCACTTT. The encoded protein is CASSLLGHLYSPLHF.